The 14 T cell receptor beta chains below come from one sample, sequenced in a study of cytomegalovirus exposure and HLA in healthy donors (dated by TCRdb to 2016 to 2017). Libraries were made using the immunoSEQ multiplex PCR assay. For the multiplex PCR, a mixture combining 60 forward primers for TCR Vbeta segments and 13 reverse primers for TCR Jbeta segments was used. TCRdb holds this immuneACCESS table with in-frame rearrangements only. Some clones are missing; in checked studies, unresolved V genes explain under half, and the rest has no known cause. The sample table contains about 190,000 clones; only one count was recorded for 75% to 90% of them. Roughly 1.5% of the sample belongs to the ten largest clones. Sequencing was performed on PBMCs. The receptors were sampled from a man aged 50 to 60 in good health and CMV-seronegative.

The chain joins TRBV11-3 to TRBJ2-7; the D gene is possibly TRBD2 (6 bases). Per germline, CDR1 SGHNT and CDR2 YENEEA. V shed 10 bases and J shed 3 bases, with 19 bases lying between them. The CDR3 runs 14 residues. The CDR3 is CATGAGQVSYEQYF. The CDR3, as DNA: TGTGCCACCGGGGCGGGGCAAGTTAGCTACGAGCAGTACTTC.

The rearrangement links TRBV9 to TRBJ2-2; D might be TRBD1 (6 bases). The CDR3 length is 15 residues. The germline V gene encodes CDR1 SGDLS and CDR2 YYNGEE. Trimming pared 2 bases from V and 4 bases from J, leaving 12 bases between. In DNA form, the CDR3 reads TGTGCCAGCAGCGTCCGGGACACTTCCACCGGGGAGCTGTTTTTT. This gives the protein CASSVRDTSTGELFF.

CDR3 nucleotide sequence: TGTGCCAGCAGTGAATTGCGGTGGGGGCCTGGAAACACCATATATTTT. This gives the protein CASSELRWGPGNTIYF. The chain combines TRBV2 with TRBJ1-3, with a weak D call TRBD1 (6 bases). V lost 2 bases and J lost 2, with 13 bases in between. The germline V gene encodes CDR1 SNHLY and CDR2 FYNNEI. The CDR3 is made up of 16 amino acids.

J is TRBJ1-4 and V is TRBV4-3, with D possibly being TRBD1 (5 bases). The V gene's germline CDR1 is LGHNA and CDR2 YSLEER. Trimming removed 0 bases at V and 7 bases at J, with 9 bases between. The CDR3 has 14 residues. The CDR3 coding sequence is TGCGCCAGCAGCCAAGATTGGGGGGGTGAAAAACTGTTTTTT. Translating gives CASSQDWGGEKLFF.

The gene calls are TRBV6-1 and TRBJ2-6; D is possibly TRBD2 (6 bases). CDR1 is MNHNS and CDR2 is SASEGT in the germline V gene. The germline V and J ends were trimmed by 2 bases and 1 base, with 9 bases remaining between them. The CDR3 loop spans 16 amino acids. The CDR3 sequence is CASSEFGGSGANVLTF. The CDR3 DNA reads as TGTGCCAGCAGTGAATTCGGGGGATCTGGGGCCAACGTCCTGACTTTC.

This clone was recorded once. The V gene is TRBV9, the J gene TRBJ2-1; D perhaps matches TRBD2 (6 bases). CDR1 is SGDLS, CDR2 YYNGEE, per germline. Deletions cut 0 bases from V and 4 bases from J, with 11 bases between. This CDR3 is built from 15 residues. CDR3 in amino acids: CASSVAPGEYNEQFF. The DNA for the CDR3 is TGTGCCAGCAGCGTAGCTCCGGGGGAGTACAATGAGCAGTTCTTC.

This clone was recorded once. The CDR3 DNA reads TGTGCCAGCAGTGGGGGACTAGCGGGGGGGCCCAAAAACATTCAGTACTTC. Protein sequence: CASSGGLAGGPKNIQYF. The rearrangement uses TRBV6-1 and TRBJ2-4, with 16 positions matching TRBD2. CDR1 and CDR2 from the germline V gene are MNHNS and SASEGT. V gave up 4 bases and J gave up 2 bases; unmatched junction bases: 2. This CDR3 is built from 17 residues.

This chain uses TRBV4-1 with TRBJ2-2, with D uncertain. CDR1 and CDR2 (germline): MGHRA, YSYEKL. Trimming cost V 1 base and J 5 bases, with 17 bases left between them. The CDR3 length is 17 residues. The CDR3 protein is CASSQVVTIQRTGELFF. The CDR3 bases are TGCGCCAGCAGCCAAGTGGTAACTATACAACGGACCGGGGAGCTGTTTTTT.

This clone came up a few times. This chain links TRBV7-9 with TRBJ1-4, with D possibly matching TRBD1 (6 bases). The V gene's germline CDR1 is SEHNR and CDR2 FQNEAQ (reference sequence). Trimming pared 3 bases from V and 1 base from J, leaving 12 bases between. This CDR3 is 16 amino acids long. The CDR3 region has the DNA TGTGCCAGCAGCTTTCTTCTACAGGGAACTAATGAAAAACTGTTTTTT. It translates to CASSFLLQGTNEKLFF.

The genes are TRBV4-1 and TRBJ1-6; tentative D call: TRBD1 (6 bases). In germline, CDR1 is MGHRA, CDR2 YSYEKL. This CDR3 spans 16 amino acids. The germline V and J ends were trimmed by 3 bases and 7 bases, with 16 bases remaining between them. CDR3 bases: TGCGCCAGCAGCCATATTACTGACAGGACGAATTCACCCCTCCACTTT. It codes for CASSHITDRTNSPLHF.

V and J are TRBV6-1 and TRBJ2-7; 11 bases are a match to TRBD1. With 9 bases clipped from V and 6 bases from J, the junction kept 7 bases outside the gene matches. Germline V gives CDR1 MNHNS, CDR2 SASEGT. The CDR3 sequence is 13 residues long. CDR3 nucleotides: TGTGCCAGTAGGGACAGGGGGGAACGCGAGCAGTACTTC. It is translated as CASRDRGEREQYF.

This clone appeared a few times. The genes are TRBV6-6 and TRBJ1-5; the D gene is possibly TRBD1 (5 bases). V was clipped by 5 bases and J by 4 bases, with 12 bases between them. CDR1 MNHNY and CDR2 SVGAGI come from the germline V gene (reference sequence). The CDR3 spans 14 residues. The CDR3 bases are TGTGCCAGCAGTCACCAAAACAGGAATCAGCCCCAGCATTTT. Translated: CASSHQNRNQPQHF.

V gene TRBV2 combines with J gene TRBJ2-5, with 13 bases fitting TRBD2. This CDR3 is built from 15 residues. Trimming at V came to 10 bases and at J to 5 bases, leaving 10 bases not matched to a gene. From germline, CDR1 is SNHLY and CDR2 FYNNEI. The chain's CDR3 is CATQGEGLAGETQYF. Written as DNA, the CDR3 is TGTGCCACCCAGGGAGAGGGACTAGCGGGGGAGACCCAGTACTTC.

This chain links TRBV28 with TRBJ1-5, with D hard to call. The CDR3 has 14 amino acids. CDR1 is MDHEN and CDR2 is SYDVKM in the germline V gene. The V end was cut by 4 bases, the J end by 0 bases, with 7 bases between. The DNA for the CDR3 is TGTGCCAGCAGTTCACACCATAGCAATCAGCCCCAGCATTTT. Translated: CASSSHHSNQPQHF.